This entry is about one T cell receptor (beta chain). Clones were read by immunoSEQ multiplex PCR, and TCRdb kept only the in-frame ones, dropping some. The profile shows roughly 300,000 clones, about four fifths of them singletons. These data are taken from a study of blood T cell repertoires in COVID-19. Study overall: The cDNA or gDNA used as material had been derived from T cells, B-cell-depleted T cells, or PBMCs.

Germline V gene data show CDR1 as MNHEY and CDR2 as SVGEGT. This CDR3 contains 17 residues. V lost 2 bases and J lost 5; bases outside the gene matches: 10. This TCR came from a woman aged 45-60 years who had recovered from COVID-19. V usage is TRBV6-2 or TRBV6-3 and J usage is TRBJ1-3; 9 bases are shared with TRBD1. Sequenced sample: peripheral blood. The DNA of the CDR3 is TGTGCCAGCAGTTACCAAGGGACAGGGACTCGTCGAAACACCATATATTTT. Its translation: CASSYQGTGTRRNTIYF.